This record covers a single T cell receptor (beta chain). Its cognate antigen is unknown. The germline CDR1 and CDR2 sequences are SGHRS and YFSETQ. The CDR3 consists of 18 residues. Trimming took 3 bases from V and 0 from J; bases not matched to a gene: 8. This entry belongs to a study of cytomegalovirus exposure and HLA in healthy donors. General study findings and limits: Earlier analysis looked at TCR beta V segments, and most were productive about 90% or about 30% of the time. Through in vitro validation, three CMV-associated chains were shown to be specific for CMV antigens. Later work found that TCR association rates differed between HLA loci; DRB1 had the most and HLA-C the fewest. Across donors, presence/absence analyses took sequencing depth to be roughly uniform.

The PCR made use of 60 Vbeta and 13 Jbeta primers. Using immunoSEQ multiplex PCR, the repertoire was profiled, and TCRdb retains in-frame clones only, with some absent. The sample includes some 180,000 clones, about 90% seen only once; the top ten take about 0.24%. The receptor's source is a girl under three years old in good health and CMV-seronegative. V gene TRBV5-1 combines with J gene TRBJ1-6; 8 positions match TRBD1. Specimen: PBMCs. CDR3 protein: CASSSRDRQSSYNSPLHF. DNA of the CDR3: TGCGCCAGCAGCTCCCGGGACAGGCAGAGCTCCTATAATTCACCCCTCCACTTT.